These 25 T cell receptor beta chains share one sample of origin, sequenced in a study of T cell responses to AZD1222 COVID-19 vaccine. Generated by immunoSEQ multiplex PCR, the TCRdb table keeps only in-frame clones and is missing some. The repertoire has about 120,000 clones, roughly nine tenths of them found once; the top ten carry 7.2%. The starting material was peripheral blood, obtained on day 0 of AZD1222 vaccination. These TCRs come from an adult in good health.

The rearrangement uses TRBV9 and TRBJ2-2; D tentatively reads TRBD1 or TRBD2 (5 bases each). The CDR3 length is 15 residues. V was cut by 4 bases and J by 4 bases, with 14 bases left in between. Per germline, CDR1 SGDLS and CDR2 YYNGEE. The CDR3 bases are TGTGCCAGCAGCCCTCCCGGGACCGTCACCGGGGAGCTGTTTTTT. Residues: CASSPPGTVTGELFF.

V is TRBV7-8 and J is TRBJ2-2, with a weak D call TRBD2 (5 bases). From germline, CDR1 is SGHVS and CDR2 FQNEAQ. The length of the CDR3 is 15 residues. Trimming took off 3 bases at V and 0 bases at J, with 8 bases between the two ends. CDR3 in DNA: TGTGCCAGCAGCTTCATACTAGCGAACACCGGGGAGCTGTTTTTT. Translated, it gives CASSFILANTGELFF.

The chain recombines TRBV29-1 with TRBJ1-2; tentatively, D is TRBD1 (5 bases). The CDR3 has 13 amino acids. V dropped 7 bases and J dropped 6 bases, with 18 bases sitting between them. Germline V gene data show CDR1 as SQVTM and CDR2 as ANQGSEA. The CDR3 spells CSATLGGRNGYTF. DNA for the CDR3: TGCAGCGCGACGCTGGGGGGGAGGAATGGCTACACCTTC.

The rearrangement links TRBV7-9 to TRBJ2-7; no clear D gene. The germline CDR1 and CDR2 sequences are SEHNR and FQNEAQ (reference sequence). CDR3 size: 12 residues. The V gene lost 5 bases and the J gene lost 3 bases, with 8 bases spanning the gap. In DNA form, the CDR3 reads TGTGCCAGCAGCACCCCCGGCTACGAGCAGTACTTC. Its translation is CASSTPGYEQYF.

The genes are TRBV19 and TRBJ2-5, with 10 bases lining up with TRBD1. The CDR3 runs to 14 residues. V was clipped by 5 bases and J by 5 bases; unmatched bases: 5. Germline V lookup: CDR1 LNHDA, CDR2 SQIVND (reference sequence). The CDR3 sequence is CASSDRGRAETQYF. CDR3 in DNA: TGTGCCAGTAGTGACAGGGGGCGCGCGGAGACCCAGTACTTC.

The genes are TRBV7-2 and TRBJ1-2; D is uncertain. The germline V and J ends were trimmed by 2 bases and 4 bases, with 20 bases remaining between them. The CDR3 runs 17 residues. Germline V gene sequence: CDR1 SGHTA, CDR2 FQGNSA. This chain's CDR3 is CASSLSGFQALTYGYTF. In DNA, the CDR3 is TGTGCCAGCAGCTTATCGGGTTTCCAGGCCCTGACCTATGGCTACACCTTC. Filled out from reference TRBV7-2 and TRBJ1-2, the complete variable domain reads GAGVSQSPSNKVTEKGKDVELRCDPISGHTALYWYRQSLGQGLEFLIYFQGNSAPDKSGLPSDRFSAERTGGSVSTLTIQRTQQEDSAVYLCASSLSGFQALTYGYTFGSGTRLTVV.

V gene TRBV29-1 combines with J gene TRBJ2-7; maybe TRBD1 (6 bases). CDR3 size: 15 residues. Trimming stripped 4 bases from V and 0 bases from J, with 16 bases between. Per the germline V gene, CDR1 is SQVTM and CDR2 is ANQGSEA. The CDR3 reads CSVASQQGFSYEQYF. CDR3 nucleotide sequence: TGCAGCGTTGCGAGCCAACAGGGATTCTCCTACGAGCAGTACTTC.

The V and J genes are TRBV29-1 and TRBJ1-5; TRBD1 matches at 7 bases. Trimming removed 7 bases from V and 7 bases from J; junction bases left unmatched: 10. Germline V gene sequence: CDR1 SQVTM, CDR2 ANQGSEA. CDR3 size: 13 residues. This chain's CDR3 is CSAATGVGQPQHF. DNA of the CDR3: TGCAGCGCCGCTACAGGGGTGGGACAGCCCCAGCATTTT.

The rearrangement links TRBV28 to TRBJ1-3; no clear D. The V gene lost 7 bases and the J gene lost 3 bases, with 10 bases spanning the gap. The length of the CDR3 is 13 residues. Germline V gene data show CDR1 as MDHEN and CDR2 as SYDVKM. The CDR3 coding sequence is TGTGCCAGCAACCAGGATGTTGGAAACACCATATATTTT. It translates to CASNQDVGNTIYF.

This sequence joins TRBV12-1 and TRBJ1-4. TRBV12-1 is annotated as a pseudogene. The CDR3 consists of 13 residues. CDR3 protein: CATRGGCGEKLFF. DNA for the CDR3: TGTGCCACCCGGGGCGGGTGCGGTGAAAAACTGTTTTTT.

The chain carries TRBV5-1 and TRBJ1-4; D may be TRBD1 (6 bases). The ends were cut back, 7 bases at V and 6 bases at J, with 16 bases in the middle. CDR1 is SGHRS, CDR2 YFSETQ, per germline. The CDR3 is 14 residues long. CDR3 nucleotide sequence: TGCGCCAGCGCTCTTGGGGGGGCTGATGAAAAACTGTTTTTT. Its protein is CASALGGADEKLFF.

CDR3 DNA sequence: TGCGCCAGCAGCCGACAGGGTGGCAATGAGCAGTTCTTC. It yields the protein CASSRQGGNEQFF. The V and J genes are TRBV5-1 and TRBJ2-1, with 7 nucleotides matching TRBD1. The germline CDR1 and CDR2 sequences are SGHRS and YFSETQ. V lost 4 bases to trimming and J lost 6 bases; unmatched junction nucleotides: 4. The CDR3 spans 13 residues.

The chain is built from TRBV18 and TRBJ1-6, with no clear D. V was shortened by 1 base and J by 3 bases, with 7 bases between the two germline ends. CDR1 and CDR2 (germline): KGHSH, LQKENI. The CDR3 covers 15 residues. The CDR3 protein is CASSPRDLYNSPLHF. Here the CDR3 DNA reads TGTGCCAGCTCACCACGGGATCTCTATAATTCACCCCTCCACTTT.

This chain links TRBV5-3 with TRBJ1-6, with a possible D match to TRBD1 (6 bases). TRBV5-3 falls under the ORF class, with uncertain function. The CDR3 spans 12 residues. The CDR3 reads CADSGEESPLHF. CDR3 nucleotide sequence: TGTGCGGACTCAGGGGAAGAATCACCCCTCCACTTT.

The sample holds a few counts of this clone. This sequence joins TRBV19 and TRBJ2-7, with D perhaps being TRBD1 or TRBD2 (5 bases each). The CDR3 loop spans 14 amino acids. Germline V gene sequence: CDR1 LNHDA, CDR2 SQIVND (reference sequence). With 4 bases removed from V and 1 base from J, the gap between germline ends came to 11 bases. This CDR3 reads CASSTGTGSYEQYF. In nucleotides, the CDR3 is TGTGCCAGTAGTACCGGGACGGGATCCTACGAGCAGTACTTC. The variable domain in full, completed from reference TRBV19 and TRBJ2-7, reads DGGITQSPKYLFRKEGQNVTLSCEQNLNHDAMYWYRQDPGQGLRLIYYSQIVNDFQKGDIAEGYSVSREKKESFPLTVTSAQKNPTAFYLCASSTGTGSYEQYFGPGTRLTVT.

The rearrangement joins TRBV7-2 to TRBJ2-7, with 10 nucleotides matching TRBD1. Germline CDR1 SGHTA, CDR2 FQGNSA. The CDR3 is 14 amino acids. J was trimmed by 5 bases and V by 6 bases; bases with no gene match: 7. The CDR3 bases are TGTGCCAGCAGGGACAGGGGGTTCTATGACGAGCAGTACTTC. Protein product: CASRDRGFYDEQYF.

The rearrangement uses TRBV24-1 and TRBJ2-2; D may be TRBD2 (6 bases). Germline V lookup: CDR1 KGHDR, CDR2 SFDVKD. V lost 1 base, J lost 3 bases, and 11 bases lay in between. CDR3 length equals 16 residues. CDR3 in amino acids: CATSDFWASDTGELFF. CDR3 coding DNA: TGTGCCACCAGTGATTTCTGGGCTAGCGACACCGGGGAGCTGTTTTTT.

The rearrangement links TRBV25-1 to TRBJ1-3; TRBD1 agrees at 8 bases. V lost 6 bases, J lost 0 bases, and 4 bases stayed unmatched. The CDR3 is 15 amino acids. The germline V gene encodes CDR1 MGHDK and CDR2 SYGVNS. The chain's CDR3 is CASSPTGVSGNTIYF. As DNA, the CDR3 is TGTGCCAGCAGCCCGACAGGGGTCTCTGGAAACACCATATATTTT.

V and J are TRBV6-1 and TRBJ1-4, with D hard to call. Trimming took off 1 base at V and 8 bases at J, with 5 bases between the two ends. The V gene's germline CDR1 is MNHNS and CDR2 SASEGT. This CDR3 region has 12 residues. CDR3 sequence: CASSEGREKLFF. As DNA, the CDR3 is TGTGCCAGCAGTGAAGGTCGGGAAAAACTGTTTTTT.

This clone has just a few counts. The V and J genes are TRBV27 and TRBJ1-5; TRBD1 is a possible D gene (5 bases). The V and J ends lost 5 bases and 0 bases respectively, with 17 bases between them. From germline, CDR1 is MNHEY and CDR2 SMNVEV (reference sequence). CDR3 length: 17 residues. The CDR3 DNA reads TGTGCCAGCAGTGGGGGGTTCGGGTCTATTAGCAATCAGCCCCAGCATTTT. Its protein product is CASSGGFGSISNQPQHF.

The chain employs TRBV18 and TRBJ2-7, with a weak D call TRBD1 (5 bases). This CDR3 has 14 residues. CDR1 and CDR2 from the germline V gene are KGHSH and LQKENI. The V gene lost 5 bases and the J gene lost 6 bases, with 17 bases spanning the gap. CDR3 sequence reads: CASSTRTYSPEQYF. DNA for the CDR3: TGTGCCAGCTCAACCCGGACATACTCGCCCGAGCAGTACTTC. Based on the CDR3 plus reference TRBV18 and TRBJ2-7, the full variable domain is NAGVMQNPRHLVRRRGQEARLRCSPMKGHSHVYWYRQLPEEGLKFMVYLQKENIIDESGMPKERFSAEFPKEGPSILRIQQVVRGDSAAYFCASSTRTYSPEQYFGPGTRLTVT.

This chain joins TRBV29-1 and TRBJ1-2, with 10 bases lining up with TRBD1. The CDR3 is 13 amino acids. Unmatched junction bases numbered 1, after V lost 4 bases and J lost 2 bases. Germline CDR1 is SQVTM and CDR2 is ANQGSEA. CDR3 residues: CSVGGQGNYGYTF. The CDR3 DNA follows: TGCAGCGTTGGGGGACAGGGGAACTATGGCTACACCTTC.

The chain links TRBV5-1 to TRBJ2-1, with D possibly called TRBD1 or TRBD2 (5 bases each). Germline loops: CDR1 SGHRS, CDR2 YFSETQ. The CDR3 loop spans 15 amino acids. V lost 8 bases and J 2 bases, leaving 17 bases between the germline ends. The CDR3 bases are TGCGCCAGTGGGGACCATCGAAACGCCTACAATGAGCAGTTCTTC. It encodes CASGDHRNAYNEQFF. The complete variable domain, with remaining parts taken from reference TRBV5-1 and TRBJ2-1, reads KAGVTQTPRYLIKTRGQQVTLSCSPISGHRSVSWYQQTPGQGLQFLFEYFSETQRNKGNFPGRFSGRQFSNSRSEMNVSTLELGDSALYLCASGDHRNAYNEQFFGPGTRLTVL.

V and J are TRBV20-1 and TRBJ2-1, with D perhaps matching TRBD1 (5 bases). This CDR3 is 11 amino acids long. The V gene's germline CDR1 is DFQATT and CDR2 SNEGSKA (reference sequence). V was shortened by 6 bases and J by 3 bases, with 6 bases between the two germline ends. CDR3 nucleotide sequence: TGCAGTGCAGGGGACTACAATGAGCAGTTCTTC. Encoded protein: CSAGDYNEQFF.

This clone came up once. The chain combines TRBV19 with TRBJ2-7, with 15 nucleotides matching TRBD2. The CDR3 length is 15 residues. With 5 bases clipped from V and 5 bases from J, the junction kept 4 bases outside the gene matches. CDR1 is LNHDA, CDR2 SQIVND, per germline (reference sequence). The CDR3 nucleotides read TGTGCCAGTAGTCCTCGGACTAGCGGGAGGGACGAGCAGTACTTC. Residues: CASSPRTSGRDEQYF.